This entry features one T cell receptor beta chain sequence. Mismatch with germline at one junction end may stem from a read error. Germline V lookup: CDR1 SSHAT, CDR2 FNYEAQ (reference sequence). The CDR3 has 14 amino acids. This sample stems from a study of T cell changes during pregnancy in multiple sclerosis. Libraries were prepared by immunoSEQ multiplex PCR; TCRdb keeps only in-frame clonotypes and omits some of them. The data show about 50,000 clones, about 90% seen once. The chain combines TRBV7-7 with TRBJ2-5, with TRBD1 as a possible D gene (6 bases). This TCR came from a female donor with multiple sclerosis, enrolled in a pregnancy study. The sequencing used CD4+ T cells from peripheral blood mononuclear cells, collected in the second trimester of pregnancy. The CDR3 DNA is TGTGCTAGCAGCCGTACAGGGTTAGAGGAGACCCAGTACTTC. It encodes CASSRTGLEETQYF.